This TCR beta chain emerged from a study of beta chain features in type 1 diabetes (dated by TCRdb to the late 2010s). With regard to the full study: Mean age, gender distribution, total cell number and subset yield did not differ between patients and healthy donors. A total of roughly 98,000,000 sorted cells were examined across all samples, and RNA yield correlated strongly with the number of cells per subset. In the study, TCRB repertoires of sorted circulating CD4+ T cell subsets from recently diagnosed type 1 diabetes patients were compared with those of matched healthy donors. Regulatory and stem cell-like memory subsets were obtained from only 8 patients and roughly eight healthy donors, while naive and central memory subsets were obtained from all 30 or so donors.

What the study reported, not specific to this receptor: Because small numbers of individuals were included in the HLA sub-analyses, any influence of HLA type on TCRB rearrangement was left unresolved. PCR may preferentially amplify shorter templates, but because patient and control samples were amplified and corrected together, any resulting skew would affect both groups equally. Naive, central memory and regulatory TCRB repertoires appeared to be more similar among patients than among healthy donors. Patients with type 1 diabetes made fewer insertions and deleted more nucleotides at VDJ recombination sites, implying thymic rearrangement abnormalities. In all four CD4+ subsets, TCRB CDR3 length was moderately but significantly shorter in type 1 diabetes patients. Because cDNA rather than genomic DNA was sequenced, highly expressing activated cells could have been over-represented, although no difference in activation and CD3 levels was found between groups.

The entire isolated RNA was reverse transcribed using the High Capacity cDNA Reverse Transcription Kit, and thus expressed TCRB transcripts were sequenced. Naive, central memory and regulatory T cell samples underwent deep immunoSEQ sequencing, averaging roughly 3.5 million total reads per sample. Sorted cells were lysed in RLT buffer, and RNA was extracted using DNase-treated RNeasy Micro or Mini kits according to cell number. To prevent cross-contamination, each cell subset was processed individually, whereas patient and healthy donor samples were processed jointly. Using the immunoSEQ multiplex PCR, TCRB sequences were amplified from cDNA into 87-bp fragments spanning the CDR3 region. Amplicons were sequenced on the Illumina HiSeq platform. In the authors' own workflow: Synthetic template baselines were used to correct PCR bias computationally, reads within Hamming distance 2 were collapsed, and singletons that could not be merged were discarded. Reads were aligned against IMGT to assign V, D and J genes, CDR3 length and insertions or deletions at six rearrangement sites. Within each subset, clonotype counts were normalized to the number of sorted cells before true diversity and Gini coefficients were calculated with the tcR R package. The overlap coefficient, calculated on TCRB nucleotide sequences, was used to quantify repertoire sharing. TCRdb stores this immuneACCESS table with in-frame sequences only. Part of the clones is absent; in the studies checked, under half of the shortfall reflects unresolved V genes, and no reason is known for the rest. V and J calls and clone size are given by that table; D and trimming were obtained from the DNA. This sample is represented by some 250,000 clones; 25% to 30% of them were singletons. The ten largest clones add up to roughly 4% of the sample.

Each donor gave one peripheral blood draw, approximately 0.11 L on average, collected into heparinised tubes. A BD FACSAria II was used to sort naive, central memory, regulatory and stem cell-like memory CD4+ T cells with a panel that included CD45RO, CCR7, CD25, CD127, CD95 and CD27. A purity above 98% was achieved for all sorted populations. PBMCs were isolated right away by Lymphoprep density gradient centrifugation and were stained directly, without culture. To minimize batch effects, samples were stained and sorted in pairs, one healthy donor with one patient per experiment. Concerning this clone itself: The antigen it recognizes is unknown. Base qualities are not provided; no much larger clone lies one nucleotide away.

The CDR3 holds 14 amino acids from the cysteine to the phenylalanine. Only the CDR3 part of the read is kept: 42 bases, read in frame from the first base. Deletion took 4 bases off V and 4 bases off J, with a span of 12 bases between the germline ends. CDR1 and CDR2, looked up from the germline V gene, are SGHVS and FNYEAQ. The receptor's source is a man aged 25-45 years in good health. The V gene is TRBV7-6 and the J gene is TRBJ2-3; TRBD1 is a possible D gene, resting on 6 matching bases. Specimen: central memory CD4+ T cells from blood. In nucleotide form, the sequence is TGTGCCAGCAGCTCCCTGGACAGTTCAGATACGCAGTATTTT. This sequence encodes CASSSLDSSDTQYF.